These T cell receptor beta chains were read from a single sample in a study of T cell responses to AZD1222 COVID-19 vaccine. Assay: immunoSEQ multiplex PCR; the TCRdb copy retains only in-frame clones and omits some. The sample holds around 100,000 clones; roughly 80% are singletons and the top ten take 15% to 20%. This specimen was peripheral blood, taken on day 0 of AZD1222 vaccination. The receptors stem from an adult in good health. The CDR3 runs from the conserved cysteine through the conserved F or W. Fields, in order: clone size, V gene, D gene, J gene, CDR3 protein, CDR3 DNA. A D gene is named only where the DNA matches it firmly. Expanded clones are given a class, and other clones once, few, many or no size at all.

.	TRBV5-6	TRBD1	TRBJ1-5	CASSFGQGRSNQPQHF	TGTGCCAGCAGCTTCGGACAGGGACGTAGCAATCAGCCCCAGCATTTT
.	TRBV7-9	.	TRBJ2-7	CASSQAQIYEQYF	TGTGCCAGCAGCCAAGCCCAGATCTACGAGCAGTACTTC
.	TRBV10-3	.	TRBJ1-2	CAISEFPTDGYTF	TGTGCCATCAGTGAGTTCCCGACAGATGGCTACACCTTC
.	TRBV5-1	.	TRBJ2-6	CASSLDSGPPANVLTF	TGCGCCAGCAGCTTGGATTCGGGCCCACCGGCCAACGTCCTGACTTTC
once	TRBV3-1/TRBV3-2	.	TRBJ1-4	CASSQGWTMANEKLFF	TGTGCCAGCAGCCAAGGTTGGACAATGGCTAATGAAAAACTGTTTTTT
.	TRBV9	.	TRBJ2-3	CASSGMTDTQYF	TGTGCCAGCAGCGGTATGACAGATACGCAGTATTTT
.	TRBV28	.	TRBJ2-2	CAFRTNTGELFF	TGTGCCTTTCGGACAAATACCGGGGAGCTGTTTTTT
.	TRBV30	.	TRBJ1-6	CAWAGGGNSPLHF	TGTGCCTGGGCTGGGGGGGGGAATTCACCCCTCCACTTT
.	TRBV11-2	TRBD1	TRBJ2-2	CASSPRGQGYTGELFF	TGTGCCAGCAGCCCCAGAGGACAGGGGTACACCGGGGAGCTGTTTTTT
.	TRBV7-2	TRBD1	TRBJ2-4	CASSLVVTGAAKNIQYF	TGTGCCAGCAGCTTAGTAGTGACAGGGGCCGCCAAAAACATTCAGTACTTC
many	TRBV7-9	TRBD1	TRBJ1-2	CASSILLTGEGYGYTF	TGTGCCAGCAGCATTCTTCTGACAGGGGAAGGATATGGCTACACCTTC
.	TRBV7-9	.	TRBJ2-7	CASSLGTRLSYEQYF	TGTGCCAGCAGCTTAGGGACCCGCTTATCCTACGAGCAGTACTTC
.	TRBV10-3	TRBD2	TRBJ2-3	CAISGTSGGKDTQYF	TGTGCCATCAGCGGGACTAGCGGGGGGAAAGATACGCAGTATTTT
.	TRBV18	TRBD1	TRBJ1-5	CASSPDRGNQPQHF	TGTGCCAGCTCGCCAGACAGGGGCAATCAGCCCCAGCATTTT
.	TRBV27	.	TRBJ1-2	CASSLSRVGGYGYTF	TGTGCCAGCAGTTTGTCCAGGGTAGGGGGCTATGGCTACACCTTC
.	TRBV11-2	.	TRBJ1-4	CASSHIQGGEKLFF	TGTGCCAGCAGCCACATCCAGGGCGGCGAAAAACTGTTTTTT
few	TRBV7-2	.	TRBJ1-3	CASSSPGWGPGNTIYF	TGTGCCAGCAGCTCCCCCGGATGGGGACCAGGAAACACCATATATTTT
.	TRBV9	.	TRBJ2-1	CASSVASLGGGLEQFF	TGTGCCAGCAGCGTAGCTTCCCTGGGCGGCGGGTTGGAGCAGTTCTTC
.	TRBV25-1	TRBD1	TRBJ2-3	CASGVDRSTDTQYF	TGTGCCAGCGGAGTGGACAGGAGCACAGATACGCAGTATTTT
.	TRBV24-1	.	TRBJ1-1	CATSDSVSGGFGAFF	TGTGCCACCAGTGATTCTGTTTCGGGGGGCTTTGGAGCTTTCTTT
once	TRBV28	.	TRBJ1-4	CASSLAGATNEKLFF	TGTGCCAGCAGTTTAGCAGGCGCAACTAATGAAAAACTGTTTTTT
.	TRBV24-1	.	TRBJ2-6	CATSDPDSSGANVLTF	TGTGCCACCAGTGACCCGGACAGCTCTGGGGCCAACGTCCTGACTTTC
.	TRBV9	TRBD1	TRBJ1-1	CASSSRDRGRLTEAFF	TGTGCCAGCAGCTCCCGGGACAGGGGGAGACTCACTGAAGCTTTCTTT
.	TRBV6-2/TRBV6-3	.	TRBJ2-2	CASSLFRGGGELFF	TGTGCCAGCAGTCTATTCCGAGGGGGCGGGGAGCTGTTTTTT
.	TRBV19	.	TRBJ1-2	CASQGQLSYGYTF	TGTGCCAGCCAGGGGCAACTTTCCTATGGCTACACCTTC
.	TRBV21-1	.	TRBJ1-4	CASSKGRGGTEKLFF	TGTGCCAGCAGCAAAGGGAGGGGGGGGACTGAAAAACTGTTTTTT
.	TRBV28	TRBD2	TRBJ2-7	CASTPGSGRVHEQYF	TGTGCCAGCACCCCCGGCAGCGGGAGGGTACACGAGCAGTACTTC
.	TRBV2	.	TRBJ1-5	CASSESSNSNQPQHF	TGTGCCAGCAGTGAGTCCAGTAATAGCAATCAGCCCCAGCATTTT
once	TRBV3-1/TRBV3-2	TRBD1	TRBJ1-5	CASTQGGQGEVSNQPQHF	TGTGCCAGCACACAGGGGGGTCAGGGGGAGGTAAGCAATCAGCCCCAGCATTTT
.	TRBV2	TRBD2	TRBJ2-7	CASSETSGRAYEQYF	TGTGCCAGCAGTGAAACGAGCGGGAGAGCCTACGAGCAGTACTTC
.	TRBV18	.	TRBJ1-3	CASSPPSRGSDTIYF	TGTGCCAGCTCACCACCGAGCAGGGGCTCGGACACCATATATTTT
.	TRBV6-1	.	TRBJ1-1	CASSESTPGTEAFF	TGTGCCAGCAGTGAATCGACACCCGGAACTGAAGCTTTCTTT
.	TRBV27	.	TRBJ1-2	CASSLSGFESIYGYTF	TGTGCCAGCAGTTTATCGGGTTTCGAATCTATCTATGGCTACACCTTC
.	TRBV7-9	.	TRBJ1-1	CASARTAMNTEAFF	TGTGCCAGCGCACGGACAGCCATGAACACTGAAGCTTTCTTT
.	TRBV30	.	TRBJ2-3	CAWSVGGVTDTQYF	TGTGCCTGGAGTGTTGGTGGGGTCACAGATACGCAGTATTTT
.	TRBV12-3/TRBV12-4	.	TRBJ1-2	CASRLGVGYTF	TGTGCCAGCCGCTTGGGGGTTGGCTACACCTTC
few	TRBV7-9	.	TRBJ2-1	CASSFGGLDEQFF	TGTGCCAGCAGCTTCGGGGGGCTGGATGAGCAGTTCTTC
.	TRBV18	TRBD1	TRBJ2-3	CASSPRQGADTQYF	TGTGCCAGCTCACCCCGCCAGGGGGCAGATACGCAGTATTTT
.	TRBV27	.	TRBJ2-5	CASSLPGEETQYF	TGTGCCAGCAGTTTGCCAGGGGAAGAGACCCAGTACTTC
.	TRBV3-1/TRBV3-2	.	TRBJ1-6	CASSQDPRDANNSPLHF	TGTGCCAGCAGCCAAGATCCCAGGGACGCCAATAATTCACCCCTCCACTTT
.	TRBV16	.	TRBJ1-2	CASSQSVGGLSGRYYGYTF	TGTGCCAGCAGCCAATCCGTTGGGGGGCTGAGCGGTCGGTACTATGGCTACACCTTC
.	TRBV18	.	TRBJ2-1	CASSRQKTLINEQFF	TGTGCCAGCTCTCGGCAGAAGACTTTGATCAATGAGCAGTTCTTC
.	TRBV7-8	.	TRBJ1-4	CASSPRQVATNEKLFF	TGTGCCAGCAGCCCCCGACAGGTTGCAACTAATGAAAAACTGTTTTTT
.	TRBV12-5	TRBD1	TRBJ1-2	CASGYDRGVYGYTF	TGTGCTAGTGGTTACGACAGGGGCGTCTATGGCTACACCTTC
.	TRBV6-5	TRBD2	TRBJ2-3	CASSYSLAGFTDTQYF	TGTGCCAGCAGTTACTCTCTAGCGGGATTCACAGATACGCAGTATTTT
.	TRBV9	TRBD2	TRBJ2-5	CASSVDAGEGQETQYF	TGTGCCAGCAGCGTAGACGCGGGAGAAGGCCAAGAGACCCAGTACTTC
.	TRBV7-6	TRBD1	TRBJ2-1	CASSLFIWTGSISEQFF	TGTGCCAGCAGCTTATTTATCTGGACAGGCTCCATCTCTGAGCAGTTCTTC
.	TRBV9	.	TRBJ1-6	CASSVGPSGSPLHF	TGTGCCAGCAGCGTAGGTCCCTCGGGTTCACCCCTCCACTTT
.	TRBV6-5	TRBD1	TRBJ1-5	CASSPGQVNQPQHF	TGTGCCAGCAGTCCGGGACAGGTCAATCAGCCCCAGCATTTT
once	TRBV5-1	.	TRBJ1-4	CASSQDSPATNEKLFF	TGCGCCAGCAGCCAGGACAGCCCTGCAACTAATGAAAAACTGTTTTTT
.	TRBV24-1	.	TRBJ2-2	CATSDFGGVINTGELFF	TGTGCCACCAGTGATTTCGGGGGCGTTATCAACACCGGGGAGCTGTTTTTT
many	TRBV9	.	TRBJ2-3	CASSVGGDTQYF	TGTGCCAGCAGCGTAGGGGGAGATACGCAGTATTTT
.	TRBV5-1	TRBD1	TRBJ1-6	CASSGGDRGPPLHF	TGCGCCAGCAGCGGGGGGGACAGGGGTCCACCCCTCCACTTT
.	TRBV29-1	.	TRBJ2-2	CSVEVWEGANTGELFF	TGCAGCGTTGAAGTTTGGGAGGGGGCAAATACCGGGGAGCTGTTTTTT
.	TRBV5-5	.	TRBJ2-5	CASSPLDSQETQYF	TGTGCCAGCAGCCCTCTTGACAGCCAAGAGACCCAGTACTTC